This is a list of T cell receptor beta chains from one sample in a study of graft-versus-host responses after intestinal transplantation. Produced via immunoSEQ multiplex PCR; TCRdb's table is partial and in-frame only. The table records tens of thousands of clones, around 96% of them present only once. Their recognized antigens are unknown. The sequencing here drew on unstimulated CD8+ T cells sorted from spleen or lymph node cells, taken before transplant. These receptors originate from a human donor who was the organ donor for an intestinal transplant. Both conserved end residues are part of each CDR3. The D gene is left open where the match is weak. A row's size may be missing; if present it is once, few, many or a size class.

D	V	length	J	size	DNA	CDR3
.	TRBV19	13	TRBJ2-7	.	TGTGCCAGTAGTGCGACGGTTTCCTACGAGCAGTACTTC	CASSATVSYEQYF
TRBD1	TRBV5-8	15	TRBJ2-3	.	TGTGCCAGCAGCCCGGGACAGGGAGGGACAGATACGCAGTATTTT	CASSPGQGGTDTQYF
.	TRBV7-9	14	TRBJ2-7	.	TGTGCCAGCAGCTCGCCAGACGTTACCTACGAGCAGTACTTC	CASSSPDVTYEQYF
TRBD1	TRBV7-7	15	TRBJ2-5	.	TGTGCTAGCAGTATGACAGGGGGCCTTAAAGAGACCCAGTACTTC	CASSMTGGLKETQYF
.	TRBV4-3	17	TRBJ1-6	.	TGCGCCAGCAGCCAAGATAGGGCACTCCCCTATAATTCACCCCTCCACTTT	CASSQDRALPYNSPLHF
.	TRBV6-5	16	TRBJ2-3	.	TGTGCCAGCAGTTACTGGGGGCAGACCCAGGGGTATACGCAGTATTTT	CASSYWGQTQGYTQYF
.	TRBV19	13	TRBJ2-7	.	TGTGCCAGTAGTGCGGGGCGACCCTACGAGCAGTACTTC	CASSAGRPYEQYF
.	TRBV27	18	TRBJ1-6	.	TGTGCCAGCAGTTTATCGGAGGCAGGTCCGTCCTATAATTCACCCCTCCACTTT	CASSLSEAGPSYNSPLHF
.	TRBV4-3	14	TRBJ2-3	.	TGCGCCAGCAGCCCCCTCGGCAGGGCAGATACGCAGTATTTT	CASSPLGRADTQYF
.	TRBV19	12	TRBJ2-7	few	TGTGCCAGTATCACAGTCGACTACGAGCAGTACTTC	CASITVDYEQYF
TRBD2	TRBV28	13	TRBJ2-3	.	TGTGCCAGCCTGGGACTAGAGGGAGATACGCAGTATTTT	CASLGLEGDTQYF
.	TRBV5-4	13	TRBJ1-2	.	TGTACCAGCAGCTTGGTACGCAAGCATGGCTACACCTTC	CTSSLVRKHGYTF
.	TRBV6-5	11	TRBJ2-7	.	TGTGCAGCCGGAGACAGCTACGAGCAGTACTTC	CAAGDSYEQYF
TRBD1	TRBV6-5	12	TRBJ1-1	.	TGTGCCAGCAGACGACAGGGGCTTGAAGCTTTCTTT	CASRRQGLEAFF
.	TRBV19	13	TRBJ1-2	.	TGTGCCAGTAGTCTCAGCCCTAACTATGGCTACACCTTC	CASSLSPNYGYTF
TRBD1	TRBV7-6	14	TRBJ1-1	.	TGTGCCAGCAGCTTAGGGACAGGGGCGACTGAAGCTTTCTTT	CASSLGTGATEAFF
.	TRBV2	16	TRBJ2-7	.	TGTGCCAGCAGTGGTAGGGGTACAGGGGAGGGTAACGAGCAGTACTTC	CASSGRGTGEGNEQYF
.	TRBV5-8	15	TRBJ1-1	.	TGTGCCAGCAGCTTGGGGCCGCGAGGGAACACTGAAGCTTTCTTT	CASSLGPRGNTEAFF
.	TRBV11-2	17	TRBJ2-7	.	TGTGCCAGCAGCTTAGAGGTGAGGGGATGGCCTACCTACGAGCAGTACTTC	CASSLEVRGWPTYEQYF
TRBD1	TRBV7-9	11	TRBJ1-1	.	TGTGCCAGCAGCTCACAGGGGAAAGCTTTCTTT	CASSSQGKAFF
TRBD1	TRBV2	19	TRBJ2-7	.	TGTGCCAGCATGGAAACCGGGACAGGGAAACGGGGACCTCTCTACGAGCAGTACTTC	CASMETGTGKRGPLYEQYF
.	TRBV30	13	TRBJ1-2	.	TGTGCCTGGAGTACACTCACTAACTATGGCTACACCTTC	CAWSTLTNYGYTF
TRBD1	TRBV2	17	TRBJ2-3	once	TGTGCCAGCAGTGATCGCCGGGACAGATCTAGCACAGATACGCAGTATTTT	CASSDRRDRSSTDTQYF
TRBD1	TRBV27	13	TRBJ1-1	.	TGTGCCAGTTACAGGGGGGAGAACACTGAAGCTTTCTTT	CASYRGENTEAFF
.	TRBV5-1	15	TRBJ2-5	.	TGCGCCAGCAGCTTGAGGGACCCAACGCAAGAGACCCAGTACTTC	CASSLRDPTQETQYF
.	TRBV10-3	19	TRBJ1-2	.	TGTGCCATCTATAAGATAGGACGACCAGAGATCGGGGCCCCCTATGGCTACACCTTC	CAIYKIGRPEIGAPYGYTF
TRBD2	TRBV4-2	16	TRBJ2-7	medium-sized	TGTGCCAGCAGCCAAGTTTTCACCGGGGGGGCCTACGAGCAGTACTTC	CASSQVFTGGAYEQYF
.	TRBV9	15	TRBJ1-2	once	TGTGCCAGCAGCACAGCAGGGACCACTAACTATGGCTACACCTTC	CASSTAGTTNYGYTF
.	TRBV30	12	TRBJ2-5	.	TGTGCCTGGAGTGTGTACCAAGAGACCCAGTACTTC	CAWSVYQETQYF
TRBD1	TRBV27	14	TRBJ2-1	.	TGTGCCAGCAGTTGGACAGGGGCATACAATGAGCAGTTCTTC	CASSWTGAYNEQFF
.	TRBV27	13	TRBJ2-2	.	TGTGCCAGCAGTTTCAGGGGGGACGGGGAGCTGTTTTTT	CASSFRGDGELFF
TRBD1	TRBV4-3	16	TRBJ1-1	once	TGCGCCAGCAGCCAAACCTGGGGGACAGGGGGGACTGAAGCTTTCTTT	CASSQTWGTGGTEAFF
.	TRBV4-1	12	TRBJ2-7	.	TGCGCCAGCAGCCAAGATTCGACCATCCAGTACTTC	CASSQDSTIQYF
.	TRBV4-3	16	TRBJ2-1	.	TGCGCCAGCAGCCAAGTCGTTCGGGGCCGGGTTAAGGAGCAGTTCTTC	CASSQVVRGRVKEQFF
TRBD2	TRBV5-8	14	TRBJ2-2	.	TGTGCCAGCTCCCGGGGGGGGAACACCGGGGAGCTGTTTTTT	CASSRGGNTGELFF
TRBD2	TRBV5-6	15	TRBJ2-7	once	TGTGCCAGCAGCTTGGAACCGGGGGGGAACTACGAGCAGTACTTC	CASSLEPGGNYEQYF
.	TRBV7-2	17	TRBJ2-7	once	TGTGCCAGCAGCCCACGAAACCTTGGACACGGCTCCTACGAGCAGTACTTC	CASSPRNLGHGSYEQYF
.	TRBV2	17	TRBJ2-3	.	TGTGCCAGCAGTGAAATTTACGGCGGTTCTAGCACAGATACGCAGTATTTT	CASSEIYGGSSTDTQYF
.	TRBV4-3	13	TRBJ2-7	.	TGCGCCAGCAGCCAAGGTGCGGGCTACGAGCAGTACTTC	CASSQGAGYEQYF
TRBD2	TRBV2	15	TRBJ2-5	.	TGTGCCGTACGCCCGATAGCGGGACTCCAAGAGACCCAGTACTTC	CAVRPIAGLQETQYF
.	TRBV2	13	TRBJ2-1	.	TGTGCCAGCAGCCCCACTAGCTACAATGAGCAGTTCTTC	CASSPTSYNEQFF
TRBD1	TRBV9	13	TRBJ1-1	.	TGTGCCAGCAGCGGGGGACAGGAGGCTGAAGCTTTCTTT	CASSGGQEAEAFF
TRBD1	TRBV5-1	14	TRBJ2-7	.	TGCGCCAGCAGCTTGGGGACAGGGTCCAACGAGCAGTACTTC	CASSLGTGSNEQYF
TRBD1	TRBV28	16	TRBJ2-7	.	TGTGCCAGCACCGAACCCGGGACAGGGATCAACTACGAGCAGTACTTC	CASTEPGTGINYEQYF
.	TRBV5-4	12	TRBJ1-2	few	TGTGCCAGCAGCTTGTGGCCAGAAGGCTACACCTTC	CASSLWPEGYTF
.	TRBV7-2	13	TRBJ1-1	.	TGTGCCAGCAGGCCCCTCCTCGGGGCTGAAGCTTTCTTT	CASRPLLGAEAFF
.	TRBV27	12	TRBJ2-7	.	TGTGCCAGCAGTCCAGGCCCTTACGAGCAGTACTTC	CASSPGPYEQYF
.	TRBV19	19	TRBJ2-3	.	TGTGCCAGTAGTATAGATAGTTTACTTCCGAGACAGTCGACAGATACGCAGTATTTT	CASSIDSLLPRQSTDTQYF
.	TRBV9	15	TRBJ2-1	.	TGTGCCAGCAGCGTAGTCGGGGAAGGCTACAATGAGCAGTTCTTC	CASSVVGEGYNEQFF
.	TRBV6-5	14	TRBJ2-7	.	TGTGCCAGCAGTCCAAGTCCAAGCTCCTACGAGCAGTACTTC	CASSPSPSSYEQYF
.	TRBV4-3	17	TRBJ2-1	.	TGCGCCAGCAGCCAAGAACGGTCCGAGGGCTCCTACAATGAGCAGTTCTTC	CASSQERSEGSYNEQFF
TRBD2	TRBV7-2	15	TRBJ2-7	.	TGTGCCAGCAGCTTCCACTCTAGCGGGGGGTACGAGCAGTACTTC	CASSFHSSGGYEQYF
TRBD1	TRBV29-1	14	TRBJ1-2	.	TGCAGCGCCACCGTGGGACAGGGGAAGGAGGGCTACACCTTC	CSATVGQGKEGYTF
.	TRBV4-1	16	TRBJ1-3	few	TGCGCCAGCAGCCAAGAACGGGGCTCGGAGGGAAACACCATATATTTT	CASSQERGSEGNTIYF
.	TRBV30	13	TRBJ1-1	.	TGTGCCTGGACCCTGACAGTTTTGACTGAAGCTTTCTTT	CAWTLTVLTEAFF
.	TRBV6-1	13	TRBJ1-6	once	TGTGCCAGCAGTTATTCCGGTAGTTCACCCCTCCACTTT	CASSYSGSSPLHF
TRBD2	TRBV9	14	TRBJ2-5	.	TGTGCCAGCAGCGAACGGGGGGGCCACGAGACCCAGTACTTC	CASSERGGHETQYF
TRBD1	TRBV2	14	TRBJ2-7	.	TGTGCCAGCAGAGGGACAGGGTTACCCTACGAGCAGTACTTC	CASRGTGLPYEQYF
.	TRBV2	15	TRBJ2-1	.	TGTGCCACCGAGGGGGGCGGGCTGAAGCCCAATGAGCAGTTCTTC	CATEGGGLKPNEQFF